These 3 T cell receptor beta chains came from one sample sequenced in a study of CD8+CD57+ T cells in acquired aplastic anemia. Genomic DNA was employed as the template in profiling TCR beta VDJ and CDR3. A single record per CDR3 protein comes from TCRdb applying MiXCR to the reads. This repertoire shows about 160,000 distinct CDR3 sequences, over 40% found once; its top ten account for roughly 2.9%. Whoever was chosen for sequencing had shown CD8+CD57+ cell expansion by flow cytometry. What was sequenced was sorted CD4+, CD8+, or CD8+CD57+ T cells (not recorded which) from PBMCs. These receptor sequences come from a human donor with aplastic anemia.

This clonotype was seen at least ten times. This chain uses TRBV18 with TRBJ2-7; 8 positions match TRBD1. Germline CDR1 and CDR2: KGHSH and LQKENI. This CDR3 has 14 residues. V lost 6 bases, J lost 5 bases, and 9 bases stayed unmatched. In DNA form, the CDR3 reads TGTGCCAGCTCTCTCAGGGGGCCTGAGGACGAGCAGTACTTC. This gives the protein CASSLRGPEDEQYF.

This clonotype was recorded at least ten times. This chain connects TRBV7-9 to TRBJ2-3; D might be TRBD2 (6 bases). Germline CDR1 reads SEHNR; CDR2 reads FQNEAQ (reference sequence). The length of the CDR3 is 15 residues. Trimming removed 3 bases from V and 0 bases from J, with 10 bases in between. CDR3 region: CASSFFGTSTDTQYF. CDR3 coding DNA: TGTGCCAGCAGCTTCTTCGGGACTAGCACAGATACGCAGTATTTT.

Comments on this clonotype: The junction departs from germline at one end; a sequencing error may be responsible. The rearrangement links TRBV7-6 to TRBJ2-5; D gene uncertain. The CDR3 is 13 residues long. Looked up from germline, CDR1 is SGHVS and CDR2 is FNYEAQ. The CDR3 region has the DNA TGTGCCAGCAACTTAGGCCAGGTGGAGACCCAGTACTTC. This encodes CASNLGQVETQYF.